This TCR beta chain was retrieved from a study of response to subunit inactivated influenza vaccine. Study results and limitations: Authors suggested seasonal influenza vaccinations each recruit few new T cells.

Each CDR3 protein gets one entry after TCRdb re-called the RT-PCR reads with MiXCR. This table holds a few hundred thousand distinct CDR3 sequences, about 20% found once. The sample holds one count of this clonotype. Antigen specificity is unknown. The specimen was PBMCs from blood, collected 21 months after vaccination. The source is a man aged 50-75 years who received an inactivated influenza vaccine.

This CDR3 is CASSLGQKLFF. The CDR3 DNA is TGTGCCAGCAGTTTAGGGCAGAAACTGTTTTTT. The chain couples TRBV28 to TRBJ1-4; D gene uncertain. V was clipped by 2 bases and J by 11 bases, with 6 bases between them. Germline CDR1 and CDR2: MDHEN and SYDVKM. CDR3 length: 11 amino acids.